This record concerns one T cell receptor beta chain sequence. Antigen: not known. Original data processing: Lowest detectable productive clonotype frequency was 2.59 x 10-5. Clones were read by immunoSEQ multiplex PCR, and TCRdb kept only the in-frame ones, dropping some. V and J calls plus clone size are reproduced from that table; the DNA served to infer D and trimming. The top ten clones hold just under 2% of a sample with approximately 31,000 clones, roughly 70% of them seen once. The CDR3 length is 15 residues. Germline CDR1 is SGDLS and CDR2 is YYNGEE. V lost 3 bases to trimming and J lost 0 bases, with 10 bases between them. This specimen comes from a study of STAT5B mutations in CD4+ large granular lymphocyte leukemia. Findings and limits, study-wide: Compared with healthy controls (2/35), patient top clones favored TRBV06 (8/27).

V and J are TRBV9 and TRBJ1-3, with D hard to call. The sample consisted of CD4+ T cells from blood buffy coats. The receptor's source is a human donor in good health. CDR3 amino acids: CASSAQDLSGNTIYF. DNA of the CDR3: TGTGCCAGCAGCGCCCAGGACCTCTCTGGAAACACCATATATTTT.